The 20 T cell receptor beta chains below all came from one sample that was sequenced in a study of cytomegalovirus exposure and HLA in healthy donors. PCR used 60 Vbeta primers and 13 Jbeta primers. Method: immunoSEQ multiplex PCR; TCRdb's copy keeps in-frame clones and lacks some. The sample carries about 98,000 clones, about two thirds recorded once. Sequencing was performed on PBMCs. The receptors were gathered from a female donor in good health and CMV-seronegative.

The chain links TRBV28 to TRBJ2-1, with TRBD2 identical over 8 bases. The CDR3 has 15 amino acids. V gave up 7 bases and J gave up 7 bases; unmatched junction bases: 12. CDR1 is MDHEN, CDR2 SYDVKM, per germline. The CDR3 sequence: CASITSGGVWNEQFF. The CDR3 bases are TGTGCCAGCATAACTAGCGGAGGGGTTTGGAATGAGCAGTTCTTC.

This clone has a handful of counts. This chain uses TRBV6-1 with TRBJ2-3, with 12 positions matching TRBD2. The germline gives CDR1 MNHNS, CDR2 SASEGT. The CDR3 length is 15 residues. Unmatched junction bases numbered 6, after V lost 5 bases and J lost 6 bases. In DNA form, the CDR3 reads TGTGCCAGCAGTTCGACTAGCGGGGGATCCGATACGCAGTATTTT. Its protein is CASSSTSGGSDTQYF.

The chain joins TRBV11-3 to TRBJ2-1; 7 bases match TRBD1. Germline CDR1 reads SGHNT; CDR2 reads YENEEA. V gave up 3 bases and J gave up 3 bases; unmatched junction bases: 5. The CDR3 consists of 15 residues. The CDR3 region has the DNA TGTGCCAGCAGCTTCGCCGGGACAGACTACAATGAGCAGTTCTTC. It encodes CASSFAGTDYNEQFF.

This chain connects TRBV5-4 to TRBJ2-1; 8 bases align to TRBD2. In germline, CDR1 is SGHNT, CDR2 YYREEE (reference sequence). J was trimmed by 6 bases and V by 3 bases; bases with no gene match: 11. The CDR3 has 16 amino acids. DNA for the CDR3: TGTGCCAGCAGCTCCCCCCGAGCGGGGGTCCGCAATGAGCAGTTCTTC. It encodes CASSSPRAGVRNEQFF.

This chain connects TRBV13 to TRBJ2-5, with a weak D call TRBD2 (6 bases). The CDR3 is 15 residues long. The V and J ends lost 3 bases and 4 bases respectively, with 15 bases between them. Looked up from germline, CDR1 is PRHDT and CDR2 is FYEKMQ (reference sequence). This CDR3 reads CASSFPSMGGETQYF. DNA of the CDR3: TGTGCCAGCAGCTTCCCCAGCATGGGGGGAGAGACCCAGTACTTC. The variable domain in full, completed from reference TRBV13 and TRBJ2-5, reads AAGVIQSPRHLIKEKRETATLKCYPIPRHDTVYWYQQGPGQDPQFLISFYEKMQSDKGSIPDRFSAQQFSDYHSELNMSSLELGDSALYFCASSFPSMGGETQYFGPGTRLLVL.

This clone was seen once. This sequence joins TRBV19 and TRBJ2-7, with D possibly being TRBD2 (6 bases). This CDR3 comprises 13 residues. Trimming left V 5 bases short and J 5 bases short, with 13 bases between. The germline CDR1 and CDR2 sequences are LNHDA and SQIVND (reference sequence). CDR3 in amino acids: CASSDREPHEQYF. The CDR3 DNA reads TGTGCCAGTAGTGACCGGGAGCCCCACGAGCAGTACTTC. Using reference TRBV19 and TRBJ2-7 for the parts outside the CDR3, the full variable domain is DGGITQSPKYLFRKEGQNVTLSCEQNLNHDAMYWYRQDPGQGLRLIYYSQIVNDFQKGDIAEGYSVSREKKESFPLTVTSAQKNPTAFYLCASSDREPHEQYFGPGTRLTVT.

The chain carries TRBV6-5 and TRBJ1-5, with 9 bases matching TRBD1. CDR1 is MNHEY, CDR2 SVGAGI, per germline. The trim removed 6 bases at V and 7 bases at J, leaving 10 bases unmatched. This CDR3 spans 15 amino acids. CDR3 residues: CASSQNRGLKQPQHF. In DNA, the CDR3 is TGTGCCAGCAGCCAGAACAGGGGGCTAAAACAGCCCCAGCATTTT.

Only a few counts were recorded for this clone. The V gene is TRBV29-1, the J gene TRBJ1-1; 8 bases are shared with TRBD1. Germline CDR1 and CDR2: SQVTM and ANQGSEA. This CDR3 contains 15 residues. V lost 1 base and J lost 1; bases outside the gene matches: 5. CDR3 sequence: CSVEGLQGANTEAFF. CDR3 bases: TGCAGCGTTGAAGGTCTCCAGGGGGCGAACACTGAAGCTTTCTTT.

V is TRBV7-9 and J is TRBJ1-1, with D possibly TRBD1 on 5 matching bases. Germline values: CDR1 SEHNR, CDR2 FQNEAQ (reference sequence). The V and J ends lost 2 bases and 2 bases respectively, with 9 bases between them. The CDR3 is 14 residues long. In nucleotides, the CDR3 is TGTGCCAGCAGCTTATACAGGACCAACACTGAAGCTTTCTTT. The encoded protein is CASSLYRTNTEAFF. Full variable domain (missing parts from reference TRBV7-9 and TRBJ1-1): DTGVSQNPRHKITKRGQNVTFRCDPISEHNRLYWYRQTLGQGPEFLTYFQNEAQLEKSRLLSDRFSAERPKGSFSTLEIQRTEQGDSAMYLCASSLYRTNTEAFFGQGTRLTVV.

CDR3 bases: TGTGCCAGCCTACTCAGGGGGGTTGATACGCAGTATTTT. Its translation is CASLLRGVDTQYF. The chain couples TRBV28 to TRBJ2-3, with D maybe TRBD1 (7 bases). The CDR3 is 13 residues long. The germline CDR1 and CDR2 sequences are MDHEN and SYDVKM. Between the trimmed V and J ends, which lost 8 bases and 6 bases, there was a span of 15 bases.

The chain is built from TRBV10-3 and TRBJ1-2, with D possibly TRBD1 on 6 matching bases. Trimming shortened V by 6 bases and J by 3 bases, and 11 bases separated the two germline ends. The CDR3 is 13 amino acids. CDR1 and CDR2 from the germline V gene are ENHRY and SYGVKD. CDR3 sequence (DNA): TGTGCCATCAGCCCGACAGGAGACTATGGCTACACCTTC. Its protein is CAISPTGDYGYTF.

This chain uses TRBV2 with TRBJ2-7, with TRBD2 matching 7 bases. V lost 5 bases to trimming and J lost 0 bases; unmatched junction nucleotides: 4. The germline gives CDR1 SNHLY, CDR2 FYNNEI. CDR3 length: 14 residues. CDR3 residues: CASSIRTSSYEQYF. The CDR3 coding sequence is TGTGCCAGCAGTATACGGACTAGCTCCTACGAGCAGTACTTC.

The chain is built from TRBV5-1 and TRBJ1-2; 7 bases align to TRBD1. This CDR3 spans 16 amino acids. Germline-derived CDR1 and CDR2 are SGHRS and YFSETQ. With V trimmed by 0 bases and J by 0 bases, 5 bases remained unmatched. As DNA, the CDR3 is TGCGCCAGCAGCTTGGGGGCGACAGGGCCTAACTATGGCTACACCTTC. It is translated as CASSLGATGPNYGYTF.

The chain has TRBV6-4 and TRBJ2-6; D gene unclear. Between the trimmed V and J ends, which lost 2 bases and 2 bases, there was a span of 4 bases. This CDR3 region has 14 residues. Germline CDR1 and CDR2: MRHNA and SNTAGT. The CDR3: CASSDDTGANVLTF. The DNA of the CDR3 is TGTGCCAGCAGTGACGACACTGGGGCCAACGTCCTGACTTTC.

This chain joins TRBV6-5 and TRBJ2-1; 11 positions agree with TRBD1. The germline CDR1 and CDR2 sequences are MNHEY and SVGAGI. This CDR3 is built from 14 residues. The trim removed 6 bases at V and 7 bases at J, leaving 5 bases unmatched. Written as DNA, the CDR3 is TGTGCCAGCAGATTCGGGACAGGGGGGAATGAGCAGTTCTTC. This translates into CASRFGTGGNEQFF.

This clone was seen more than once but under ten times. The chain couples TRBV4-3 to TRBJ2-6; 7 nucleotides line up with TRBD2. Germline-derived CDR1 and CDR2 are LGHNA and YSLEER. This CDR3 spans 18 amino acids. Trimming removed 4 bases from V and 0 bases from J; junction bases left unmatched: 9. The CDR3 sequence is CASSPPTSSGSGANVLTF. The CDR3 nucleotides read TGCGCCAGCAGCCCACCGACTAGCTCTGGCTCTGGGGCCAACGTCCTGACTTTC.

The V gene is TRBV7-9, the J gene TRBJ1-1, with D possibly being TRBD1 (5 bases). The V end was cut by 1 base, the J end by 1 base, with 10 bases between. Looked up from germline, CDR1 is SEHNR and CDR2 is FQNEAQ (reference sequence). The CDR3 length is 15 residues. The chain's CDR3 is CASSLVGTGNTEAFF. The CDR3, as DNA: TGTGCCAGCAGCTTAGTGGGAACAGGGAACACTGAAGCTTTCTTT.

The chain couples TRBV18 to TRBJ2-2; 7 bases map to TRBD1. The junction had 6 bases not matched to a gene; V was cut back by 1 base and J by 7 bases. Germline V gene data show CDR1 as KGHSH and CDR2 as LQKENI. CDR3 length: 15 residues. CDR3 nucleotide sequence: TGTGCCAGCTCACCACGACAGGGATGGGGCGGGGAGCTGTTTTTT. Its protein product is CASSPRQGWGGELFF.

The sample holds a few counts of this clone. The CDR3 spells CASSIYRGRGTEAFF. CDR3 DNA: TGTGCCAGCAGCATCTACAGGGGGAGAGGGACTGAAGCTTTCTTT. The chain combines TRBV28 with TRBJ1-1; 8 bases are shared with TRBD1. Germline V gene sequence: CDR1 MDHEN, CDR2 SYDVKM. Trimming removed 6 bases from V and 5 bases from J; junction bases left unmatched: 11. The CDR3 consists of 15 residues. The full variable domain, with the rest looked up from reference TRBV28 and TRBJ1-1, is DVKVTQSSRYLVKRTGEKVFLECVQDMDHENMFWYRQDPGLGLRLIYFSYDVKMKEKGDIPEGYSVSREKKERFSLILESASTNQTSMYLCASSIYRGRGTEAFFGQGTRLTVV.

V is TRBV11-2 and J is TRBJ2-3, with TRBD2 matching over 9 bases. Germline V gene sequence: CDR1 SGHAT, CDR2 FQNNGV. V lost 1 base and J lost 4; bases outside the gene matches: 6. The CDR3 contains 16 residues. The CDR3 DNA reads TGTGCCAGCAGCTTAGCGTCGGGACTAGCTGCAGATACGCAGTATTTT. It is translated as CASSLASGLAADTQYF.